This T cell receptor beta chain was captured in a study of cytomegalovirus exposure and HLA in healthy donors. In regard to this clone: What it recognizes is unknown.

Primers included in the PCR were 60 Vbeta and 13 Jbeta primers. TCRdb keeps only in-frame clones here, not all; method: immunoSEQ multiplex PCR. The data hold around 250,000 clones, with around 81% observed a single time. The study's findings and limits: Researchers reported in a later analysis that a missense DCLRE1C variant was tied to TCR beta V- and J-gene trimming.

Germline lookup yields CDR1 SGHTA and CDR2 FQGTGA. This CDR3 contains 15 residues. V was cut by 1 base and J by 5 bases, with 14 bases left in between. The V gene is TRBV7-3, the J gene TRBJ1-2, with a possible D match to TRBD1 (6 bases). The receptor comes from a woman in her sixties in good health and CMV-seropositive. What was sequenced was PBMCs. The DNA of the CDR3 is TGTGCCAGCAGCTTAAGGGGCTGGGACACATATGGCTACACCTTC. Protein sequence: CASSLRGWDTYGYTF. Full variable domain (missing parts from reference TRBV7-3 and TRBJ1-2): GAGVSQTPSNKVTEKGKYVELRCDPISGHTALYWYRQSLGQGPEFLIYFQGTGAADDSGLPNDRFFAVRPEGSVSTLKIQRTERGDSAVYLCASSLRGWDTYGYTFGSGTRLTVV.